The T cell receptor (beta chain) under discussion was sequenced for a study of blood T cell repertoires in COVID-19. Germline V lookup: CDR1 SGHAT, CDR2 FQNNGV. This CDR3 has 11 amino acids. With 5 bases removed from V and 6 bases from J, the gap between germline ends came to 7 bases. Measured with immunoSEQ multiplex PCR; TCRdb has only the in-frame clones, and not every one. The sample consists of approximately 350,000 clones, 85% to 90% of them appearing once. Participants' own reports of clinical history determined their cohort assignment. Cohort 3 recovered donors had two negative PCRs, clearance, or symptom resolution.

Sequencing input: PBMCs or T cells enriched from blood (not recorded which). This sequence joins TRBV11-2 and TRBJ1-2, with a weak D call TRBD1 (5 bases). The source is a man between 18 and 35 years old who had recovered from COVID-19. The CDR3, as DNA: TGTGCCAGCAGCCAGGGCCATGGCTACACCTTC. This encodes CASSQGHGYTF.